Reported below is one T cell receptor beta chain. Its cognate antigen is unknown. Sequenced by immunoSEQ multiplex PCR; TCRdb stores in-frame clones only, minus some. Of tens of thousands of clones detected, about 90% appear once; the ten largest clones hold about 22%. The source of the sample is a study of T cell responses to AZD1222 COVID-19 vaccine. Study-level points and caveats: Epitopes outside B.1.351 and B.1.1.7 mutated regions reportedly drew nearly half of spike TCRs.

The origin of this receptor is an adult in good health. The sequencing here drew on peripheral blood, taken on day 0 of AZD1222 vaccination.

CDR3 DNA sequence: TGTGCCAGCAGCCAAGATGGGCAGGGAGGCAATGAGCAGTTCTTC. Encoded protein: CASSQDGQGGNEQFF. The chain joins TRBV3-1 (or the pseudogene TRBV3-2) to TRBJ2-1; tentatively, D is TRBD2 (6 bases). With 0 bases removed from V and 6 bases from J, the gap between germline ends came to 12 bases. The CDR3 extends over 15 amino acids. CDR1 and CDR2 from the germline V gene are LGHDT and YNNKEL (reference sequence).